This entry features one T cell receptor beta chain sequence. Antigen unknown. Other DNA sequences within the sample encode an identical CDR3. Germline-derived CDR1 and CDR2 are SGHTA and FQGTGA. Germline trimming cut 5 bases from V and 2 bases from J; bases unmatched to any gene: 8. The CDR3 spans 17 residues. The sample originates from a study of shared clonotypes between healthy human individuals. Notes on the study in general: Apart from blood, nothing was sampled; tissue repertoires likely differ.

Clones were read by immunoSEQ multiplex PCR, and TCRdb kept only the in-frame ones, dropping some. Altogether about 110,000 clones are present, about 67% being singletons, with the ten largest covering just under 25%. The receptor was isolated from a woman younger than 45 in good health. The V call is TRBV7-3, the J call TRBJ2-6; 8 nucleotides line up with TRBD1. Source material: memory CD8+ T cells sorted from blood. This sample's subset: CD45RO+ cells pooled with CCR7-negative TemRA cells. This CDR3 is CASSLGQGAPGANVLTF. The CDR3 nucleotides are TGTGCCAGCAGCCTGGGGCAGGGGGCCCCTGGGGCCAACGTCCTGACTTTC.